The rows below give T cell receptor beta chains drawn from one sample of a study of vaccination effects on CD4 cells after COVID-19. Clones were read by immunoSEQ multiplex PCR, and TCRdb kept only the in-frame ones, dropping some. The data contain 35,000 to 40,000 clones, under 70% of them singletons. The antigens of these receptors remain unknown. The sample here was CD4+ T cells from PBMCs cultured with HCoV-OC43 spike peptides, taken before COVID-19 vaccination. All receptors derive from a human donor who received a COVID-19 vaccine. Both conserved end residues are part of each CDR3. A D gene is named only where the DNA matches it firmly. Expanded clones get a size class; other rows say once, few or many, or leave the size out.

abundance: .; v_gene: TRBV28; len: 17; d_gene: TRBD1; j_gene: TRBJ1-3; CDR3aa: CASRRHPGTATGNTIYF; CDR3nt: TGTGCCAGCAGACGCCACCCCGGGACAGCGACTGGAAACACCATATATTTT
abundance: .; v_gene: TRBV6-5; len: 13; d_gene: .; j_gene: TRBJ2-7; CDR3aa: CASSTTVTYEQYF; CDR3nt: TGTGCCAGCAGTACTACAGTAACCTACGAGCAGTACTTC
abundance: few; v_gene: TRBV19; len: 15; d_gene: TRBD1; j_gene: TRBJ1-2; CDR3aa: CASSIGQGAYYGYTF; CDR3nt: TGTGCCAGTAGTATAGGCCAGGGGGCCTACTATGGCTACACCTTC
abundance: .; v_gene: TRBV21-1; len: 14; d_gene: .; j_gene: TRBJ1-1; CDR3aa: CASSEGVDSTEAFF; CDR3nt: TGTGCCAGCAGCGAGGGGGTTGACAGCACTGAAGCTTTCTTT
abundance: few; v_gene: TRBV4-2; len: 16; d_gene: .; j_gene: TRBJ1-2; CDR3aa: CASSQDLGSGYYGYTF; CDR3nt: TGTGCCAGCAGCCAAGATTTGGGCAGCGGGTACTATGGCTACACCTTC
abundance: few; v_gene: TRBV14; len: 17; d_gene: TRBD2; j_gene: TRBJ2-3; CDR3aa: CASSLTGGFGFTDTQYF; CDR3nt: TGTGCCAGCAGCTTGACCGGGGGGTTTGGGTTCACAGATACGCAGTATTTT
abundance: .; v_gene: TRBV18; len: 15; d_gene: .; j_gene: TRBJ1-5; CDR3aa: CASSPDGQGDQPQHF; CDR3nt: TGTGCCAGCTCACCAGACGGACAAGGGGATCAGCCCCAGCATTTT
abundance: .; v_gene: TRBV3-1/TRBV3-2; len: 15; d_gene: .; j_gene: TRBJ1-1; CDR3aa: CASSQSPTTNTEAFF; CDR3nt: TGTGCCAGCAGCCAGTCCCCTACAACGAACACTGAAGCTTTCTTT
abundance: .; v_gene: TRBV7-6; len: 16; d_gene: TRBD1; j_gene: TRBJ2-4; CDR3aa: CASSLMSQGALNIQYF; CDR3nt: TGTGCCAGCAGCTTAATGTCGCAGGGGGCGTTAAACATTCAGTACTTC
abundance: .; v_gene: TRBV6-1; len: 14; d_gene: .; j_gene: TRBJ1-5; CDR3aa: CASSEAGLGQPQHF; CDR3nt: TGTGCCAGCAGTGAAGCAGGGCTCGGGCAGCCCCAGCATTTT
abundance: few; v_gene: TRBV9; len: 14; d_gene: .; j_gene: TRBJ1-5; CDR3aa: CASSVGTVNQPQHF; CDR3nt: TGTGCCAGCAGCGTAGGTACGGTGAATCAGCCCCAGCATTTT
abundance: few; v_gene: TRBV6-5; len: 14; d_gene: TRBD1; j_gene: TRBJ2-2; CDR3aa: CASTRQGGTGELFF; CDR3nt: TGTGCCAGCACCCGACAGGGGGGGACCGGGGAGCTGTTTTTT
abundance: .; v_gene: TRBV6-4; len: 16; d_gene: .; j_gene: TRBJ2-3; CDR3aa: CASSETALAGTDTQYF; CDR3nt: TGTGCCAGCAGTGAAACGGCGCTAGCAGGGACAGATACGCAGTATTTT
abundance: .; v_gene: TRBV2; len: 12; d_gene: .; j_gene: TRBJ2-7; CDR3aa: CARGRDLGEQYF; CDR3nt: TGTGCCAGAGGCAGAGATCTGGGCGAGCAGTACTTC
abundance: .; v_gene: TRBV3-1/TRBV3-2; len: 15; d_gene: .; j_gene: TRBJ1-3; CDR3aa: CASSRDGGSGNTIYF; CDR3nt: TGTGCCAGCAGCCGTGATGGCGGCTCTGGAAACACCATATATTTT
abundance: .; v_gene: TRBV19; len: 16; d_gene: .; j_gene: TRBJ2-6; CDR3aa: CASLVRGVTGANVLTF; CDR3nt: TGTGCCAGTCTGGTCCGTGGGGTCACGGGGGCCAACGTCCTGACTTTC
abundance: .; v_gene: TRBV18; len: 16; d_gene: TRBD2; j_gene: TRBJ2-7; CDR3aa: CASSSLGGSSSYEQYF; CDR3nt: TGTGCCAGCTCATCCCTCGGGGGGAGTAGCTCCTACGAGCAGTACTTC
abundance: .; v_gene: TRBV11-1; len: 13; d_gene: .; j_gene: TRBJ1-1; CDR3aa: CASKGQLNTEAFF; CDR3nt: TGTGCCAGCAAAGGACAGTTGAACACTGAAGCTTTCTTT
abundance: once; v_gene: TRBV5-4; len: 14; d_gene: .; j_gene: TRBJ1-4; CDR3aa: CASSLNRWGEKLFF; CDR3nt: TGTGCCAGCAGCTTGAATCGGTGGGGCGAAAAACTGTTTTTT
abundance: once; v_gene: TRBV7-9; len: 17; d_gene: .; j_gene: TRBJ2-3; CDR3aa: CASSLWASYKNTDTQYF; CDR3nt: TGTGCCAGCAGCCTCTGGGCGAGTTACAAAAACACAGATACGCAGTATTTT
abundance: .; v_gene: TRBV2; len: 14; d_gene: TRBD2; j_gene: TRBJ2-7; CDR3aa: CASSRSGVTYEQYF; CDR3nt: TGTGCCAGCAGTCGTAGCGGGGTTACCTACGAGCAGTACTTC
abundance: .; v_gene: TRBV5-1; len: 15; d_gene: TRBD1; j_gene: TRBJ2-7; CDR3aa: CASSDRDRGTYEQYF; CDR3nt: TGCGCCAGCAGCGATCGGGACAGGGGAACCTACGAGCAGTACTTC
abundance: .; v_gene: TRBV28; len: 11; d_gene: .; j_gene: TRBJ1-1; CDR3aa: CASRSVQWAFF; CDR3nt: TGTGCCAGCAGGTCAGTCCAGTGGGCTTTCTTT
abundance: .; v_gene: TRBV15; len: 17; d_gene: TRBD2; j_gene: TRBJ2-6; CDR3aa: CATSRARGSTGANVLTF; CDR3nt: TGTGCCACCAGCAGAGCGCGGGGGTCTACTGGGGCCAACGTCCTGACTTTC
abundance: .; v_gene: TRBV6-4; len: 13; d_gene: .; j_gene: TRBJ2-3; CDR3aa: CASSDGSTDTQYF; CDR3nt: TGTGCCAGCAGTGACGGGAGCACAGATACGCAGTATTTT
abundance: few; v_gene: TRBV29-1; len: 13; d_gene: TRBD1; j_gene: TRBJ2-7; CDR3aa: CSVEQGETYEQYF; CDR3nt: TGCAGCGTCGAACAGGGGGAGACCTACGAGCAGTACTTC
abundance: .; v_gene: TRBV4-1; len: 16; d_gene: .; j_gene: TRBJ2-1; CDR3aa: CASSEGLANSYNEQFF; CDR3nt: TGCGCCAGCAGCGAAGGACTGGCTAACTCCTACAATGAGCAGTTCTTC
abundance: .; v_gene: TRBV6-5; len: 14; d_gene: .; j_gene: TRBJ2-7; CDR3aa: CASRARWSSYEQYF; CDR3nt: TGTGCCAGCAGAGCACGTTGGAGCTCCTACGAGCAGTACTTC
abundance: .; v_gene: TRBV5-1; len: 14; d_gene: .; j_gene: TRBJ1-6; CDR3aa: CASSLTGFNSPLHF; CDR3nt: TGCGCCAGCAGCTTAACAGGATTTAATTCACCCCTCCACTTT
abundance: .; v_gene: TRBV6-5; len: 14; d_gene: .; j_gene: TRBJ2-2; CDR3aa: CASLETGSTGELFF; CDR3nt: TGTGCCAGCCTTGAGACGGGGAGCACCGGGGAGCTGTTTTTT
abundance: once; v_gene: TRBV9; len: 16; d_gene: .; j_gene: TRBJ2-7; CDR3aa: CASSVGPRLSSYEQYF; CDR3nt: TGTGCCAGCAGCGTAGGGCCCAGGTTGAGCTCCTACGAGCAGTACTTC
abundance: once; v_gene: TRBV10-3; len: 12; d_gene: .; j_gene: TRBJ1-5; CDR3aa: CAISDSNQPQHF; CDR3nt: TGTGCCATCAGCGATAGCAATCAGCCCCAGCATTTT
abundance: .; v_gene: TRBV19; len: 12; d_gene: .; j_gene: TRBJ1-3; CDR3aa: CATGTPGNTIYF; CDR3nt: TGTGCCACCGGGACCCCTGGAAACACCATATATTTT
abundance: .; v_gene: TRBV18; len: 17; d_gene: .; j_gene: TRBJ1-1; CDR3aa: CASSPPQGFEVDTEAFF; CDR3nt: TGTGCCAGCTCACCACCCCAAGGTTTCGAGGTCGACACTGAAGCTTTCTTT
abundance: many; v_gene: TRBV2; len: 13; d_gene: TRBD1; j_gene: TRBJ2-3; CDR3aa: CASSQDRVDTQYF; CDR3nt: TGTGCCAGCAGTCAGGACAGGGTAGATACGCAGTATTTT
abundance: .; v_gene: TRBV6-4; len: 16; d_gene: TRBD1; j_gene: TRBJ1-5; CDR3aa: CASRDGQGEFNQPQHF; CDR3nt: TGTGCCAGCAGGGACGGACAGGGGGAATTCAATCAGCCCCAGCATTTT
abundance: .; v_gene: TRBV27; len: 19; d_gene: TRBD1; j_gene: TRBJ1-1; CDR3aa: CASSLSRTGATRGNTEAFF; CDR3nt: TGTGCCAGCAGTTTATCGAGGACAGGGGCCACAAGGGGCAACACTGAAGCTTTCTTT
abundance: .; v_gene: TRBV3-1/TRBV3-2; len: 13; d_gene: .; j_gene: TRBJ1-1; CDR3aa: CASSPARDTEAFF; CDR3nt: TGTGCCAGCAGCCCAGCCAGGGACACTGAAGCTTTCTTT
abundance: .; v_gene: TRBV9; len: 18; d_gene: TRBD1; j_gene: TRBJ2-3; CDR3aa: CASTFGDRVFSGTDTQYF; CDR3nt: TGTGCCAGCACCTTTGGAGACAGGGTCTTTTCAGGCACAGATACGCAGTATTTT